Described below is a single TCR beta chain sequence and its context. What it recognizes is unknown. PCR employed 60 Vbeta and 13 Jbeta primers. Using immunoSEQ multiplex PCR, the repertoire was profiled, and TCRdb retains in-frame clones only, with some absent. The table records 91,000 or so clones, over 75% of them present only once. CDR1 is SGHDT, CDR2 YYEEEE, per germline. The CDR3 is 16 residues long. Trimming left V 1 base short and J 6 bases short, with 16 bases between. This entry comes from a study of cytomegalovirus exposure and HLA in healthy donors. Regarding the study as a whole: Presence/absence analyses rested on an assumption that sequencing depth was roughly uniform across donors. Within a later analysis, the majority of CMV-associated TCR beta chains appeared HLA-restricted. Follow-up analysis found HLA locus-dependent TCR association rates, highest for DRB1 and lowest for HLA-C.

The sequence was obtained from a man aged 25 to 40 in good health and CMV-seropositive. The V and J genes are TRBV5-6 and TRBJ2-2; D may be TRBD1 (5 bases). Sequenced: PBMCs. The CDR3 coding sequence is TGTGCCAGCAGCTTGATTGGGGCAAATATCGCCGGGGAGCTGTTTTTT. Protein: CASSLIGANIAGELFF. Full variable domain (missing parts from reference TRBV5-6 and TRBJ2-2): DAGVTQSPTHLIKTRGQQVTLRCSPKSGHDTVSWYQQALGQGPQFIFQYYEEEERQRGNFPDRFSGHQFPNYSSELNVNALLLGDSALYLCASSLIGANIAGELFFGEGSRLTVL.